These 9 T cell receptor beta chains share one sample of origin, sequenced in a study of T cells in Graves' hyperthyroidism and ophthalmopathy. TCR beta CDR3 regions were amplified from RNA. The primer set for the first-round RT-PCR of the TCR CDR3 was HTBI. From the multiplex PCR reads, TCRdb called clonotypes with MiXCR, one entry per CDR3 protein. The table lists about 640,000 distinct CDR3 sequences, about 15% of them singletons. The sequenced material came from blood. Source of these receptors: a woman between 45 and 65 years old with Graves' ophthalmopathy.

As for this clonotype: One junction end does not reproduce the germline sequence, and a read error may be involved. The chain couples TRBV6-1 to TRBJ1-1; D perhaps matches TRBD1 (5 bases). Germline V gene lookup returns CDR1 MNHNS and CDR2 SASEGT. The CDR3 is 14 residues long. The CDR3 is CAGRVLRLHTEAFF. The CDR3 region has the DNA TGTGCCGGCAGGGTCCTGAGATTGCACACTGAAGCTTTCTTT.

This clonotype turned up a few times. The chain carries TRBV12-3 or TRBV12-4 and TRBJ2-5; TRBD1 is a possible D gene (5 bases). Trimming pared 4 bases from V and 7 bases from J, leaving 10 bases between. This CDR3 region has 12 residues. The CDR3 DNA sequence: TGTGCCAGCAGTTATAACAGGAGGACCCAGTACTTC. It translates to CASSYNRRTQYF.

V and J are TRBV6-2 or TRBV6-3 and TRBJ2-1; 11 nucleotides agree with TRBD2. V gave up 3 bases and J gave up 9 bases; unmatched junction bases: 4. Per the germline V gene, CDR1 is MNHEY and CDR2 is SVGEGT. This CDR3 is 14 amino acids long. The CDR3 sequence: CASSYLAGGAEQFF. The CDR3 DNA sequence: TGTGCCAGCAGTTATCTAGCGGGAGGCGCTGAGCAGTTCTTC.

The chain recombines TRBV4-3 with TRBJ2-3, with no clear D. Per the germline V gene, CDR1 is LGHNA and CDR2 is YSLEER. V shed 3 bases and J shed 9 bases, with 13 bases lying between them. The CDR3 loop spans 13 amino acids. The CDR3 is CASSHERERTQYF. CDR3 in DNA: TGCGCCAGCAGCCACGAACGCGAAAGAACGCAGTATTTT.

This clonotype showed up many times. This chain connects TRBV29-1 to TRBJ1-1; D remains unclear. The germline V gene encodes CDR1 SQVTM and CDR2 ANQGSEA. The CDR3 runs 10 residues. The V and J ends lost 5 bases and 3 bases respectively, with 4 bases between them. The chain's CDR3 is CSVSHTEAFF. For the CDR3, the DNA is TGCAGCGTTTCCCACACTGAAGCTTTCTTT.

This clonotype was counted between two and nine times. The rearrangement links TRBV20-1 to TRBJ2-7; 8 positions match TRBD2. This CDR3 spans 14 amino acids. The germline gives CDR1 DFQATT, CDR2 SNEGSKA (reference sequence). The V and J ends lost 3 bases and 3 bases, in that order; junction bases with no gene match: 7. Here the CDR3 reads CSASWSSGLYEQYF. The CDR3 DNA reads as TGCAGTGCTAGTTGGTCTAGCGGGCTCTACGAGCAGTACTTC.

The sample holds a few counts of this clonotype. The CDR3 protein is CSVCRDSGQPQHF. CDR3 coding DNA: TGCAGTGTTTGCAGGGATTCGGGGCAGCCCCAGCATTTT. This chain links TRBV20-1 with TRBJ1-5, with TRBD1 as a possible D gene (5 bases). Germline CDR1 reads DFQATT; CDR2 reads SNEGSKA (reference sequence). V dropped 7 bases and J dropped 7 bases, with 17 bases sitting between them. The CDR3 length is 13 residues.

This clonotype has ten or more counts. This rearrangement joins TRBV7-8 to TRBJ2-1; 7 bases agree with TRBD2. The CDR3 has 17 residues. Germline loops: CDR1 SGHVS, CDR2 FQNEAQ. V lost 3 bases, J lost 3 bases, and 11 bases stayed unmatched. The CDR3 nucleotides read TGTGCCAGCAGCTTCCGTCGAGGGAGGGCCGTCTACAATGAGCAGTTCTTC. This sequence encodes CASSFRRGRAVYNEQFF. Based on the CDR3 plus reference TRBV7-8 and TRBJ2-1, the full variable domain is GAGVSQSPRYKVAKRGQDVALRCDPISGHVSLFWYQQALGQGPEFLTYFQNEAQLDKSGLPSDRFFAERPEGSVSTLKIQRTQQEDSAVYLCASSFRRGRAVYNEQFFGPGTRLTVL.

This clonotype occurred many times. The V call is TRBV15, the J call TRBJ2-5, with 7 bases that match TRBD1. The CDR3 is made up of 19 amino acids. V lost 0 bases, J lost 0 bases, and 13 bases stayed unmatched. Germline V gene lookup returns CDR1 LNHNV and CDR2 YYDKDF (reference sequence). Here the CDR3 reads CATSRDIGTATRNQETQYF. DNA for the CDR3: TGTGCCACCAGCAGAGATATTGGGACAGCCACAAGGAACCAAGAGACCCAGTACTTC. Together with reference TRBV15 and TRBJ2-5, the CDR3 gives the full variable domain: DAMVIQNPRYQVTQFGKPVTLSCSQTLNHNVMYWYQQKSSQAPKLLFHYYDKDFNNEADTPDNFQSRRPNTSFCFLDIRSPGLGDTAMYLCATSRDIGTATRNQETQYFGPGTRLLVL.